Below, one T cell receptor (beta chain) is given with its context. This CDR3 has 13 residues. Germline CDR1 is SNHLY and CDR2 is FYNNEI. With 7 bases removed from V and 3 bases from J, the gap between germline ends came to 9 bases. Sequencing used immunoSEQ multiplex PCR; TCRdb keeps in-frame clones, though not all of them. Among 70,000 to 95,000 clones listed, roughly 80% were seen once. Autoimmune disease history or systemic immunosuppression was exclusionary. The timepoints at which blood was sampled were baseline, cycle 4 day 1, and cycle 7 day 1. This sample stems from a study of OX40 agonist ivuxolimab in advanced cancers. Background on the study: Patients treated during dose escalation were battling hepatocellular carcinoma, melanoma, renal cell or head and neck cancer. Three individuals attained partial responses, comprising one hepatocellular carcinoma case and two cutaneous melanoma cases.

The receptor was isolated from an adult with an advanced solid tumor such as melanoma, head and neck, liver or kidney cancer. This specimen was CD4+ or CD8+ T cells sorted from blood, taken in a trial of the OX40 agonist ivuxolimab. V and J are TRBV2 and TRBJ1-4; D gene unclear. This chain's CDR3 is CASTTDSNEKLFF. DNA for the CDR3: TGTGCCAGCACCACAGATTCTAATGAAAAACTGTTTTTT.